Listed below are T cell receptor beta chains from one sample, sequenced in a study of T cell repertoires in cytomegalovirus infection. Via MiXCR, TCRdb re-called the reads, giving one row per CDR3 protein. The table lists nearly 550,000 distinct CDR3 sequences, approximately 17% of them singletons. The sequencing sample was made of CD8+ T cells from PBMCs. These receptors originate from a human donor in good health (CMV status not recorded). Some clones in this sample may be carry-over from other donors' samples. Both conserved end residues are part of each CDR3. A D gene is named only where the DNA matches it firmly. Clone size is not always given. Where it is, it says once, few, many or a class for expanded clones.

J,D,size,V,DNA,CDR3
TRBJ2-3,.,.,TRBV4-1,TGCGCCAGCAGCCAAGGATGGGGCGCAGATACGCAGTATTTT,CASSQGWGADTQYF
TRBJ2-3,.,many,TRBV7-9,TGTGCCAGCAGCTCTCCCGGTGGCGTGGCAGATACGCAGTATTTT,CASSSPGGVADTQYF
TRBJ1-1,.,.,TRBV19,TGTGCCAGTACCATGGCCGGGGGCTTTGAAGCTTTCTTT,CASTMAGGFEAFF
TRBJ1-5,.,few,TRBV29-1,TGCAGCGTTGCGGAGGGGGATTATCAGCCCCAGCATTTT,CSVAEGDYQPQHF
TRBJ1-4,.,.,TRBV3-1,TGTGCCAGCAGCCCTCCTGGTGTAGGACCTAATGAAAAACTGTTTTTT,CASSPPGVGPNEKLFF
TRBJ2-1,TRBD2,many,TRBV7-9,TGTGCCAGCAGCGCATCTAGCGGGAGGTCCCACAATGAGCAGTTCTTC,CASSASSGRSHNEQFF
TRBJ2-7,.,many,TRBV11-2,TGTGCCAGCTCCTTGGGGGACCCCACCTACGAGCAGTACTTC,CASSLGDPTYEQYF
TRBJ2-1,.,.,TRBV20-1,TGCAGTGCTAGTCACCTTCATTACAATGAGCAGTTCTTC,CSASHLHYNEQFF
TRBJ2-2,.,many,TRBV7-2,TGTGCCAGCACCACAAATCCCGGGGAGCTGTTTTTT,CASTTNPGELFF
TRBJ2-7,.,many,TRBV7-6,TGTGCCAGCAGCTTAGAGGGTTTAAGTTACGAGCAGTACTTC,CASSLEGLSYEQYF
TRBJ2-1,TRBD2,few,TRBV20-1,TGCAGTGCGCGTAGTCGGACTAGCGGGAGGATCGGTGAGCAGTTCTTC,CSARSRTSGRIGEQFF
TRBJ2-1,TRBD2,many,TRBV6-1,TGTGCCAGCAAGGTCCCGGGACTAGCGGGCTACAATGAGCAGTTCTTC,CASKVPGLAGYNEQFF
TRBJ2-5,.,many,TRBV5-5,TGTGCCAGCAGCTTAGGGGACATTGTCGGGAGATCAGAGACCCAGTACTTC,CASSLGDIVGRSETQYF
TRBJ1-5,.,many,TRBV7-2,TGTGCCAGCAGCTTAGCTGGGAGTGACAATCAGCCCCAGCATTTT,CASSLAGSDNQPQHF
TRBJ2-7,.,many,TRBV7-9,TGTGCCAGCAGCTTCCTAGAAAACGAGCAGTACTTC,CASSFLENEQYF
TRBJ2-7,.,.,TRBV27,TGTGCCAGCAGATTAGCGGAGGACTACGAGCAGTACTTC,CASRLAEDYEQYF
TRBJ2-1,TRBD2,many,TRBV19,TGTGCCAGTAGTACGACTAGCGGGAGGTACAATGAGCAGTTCTTC,CASSTTSGRYNEQFF
TRBJ2-7,TRBD2,many,TRBV7-9,TGTGCCAGCAGCTTAGGACTAGCGCCATACGAGCAGTACTTC,CASSLGLAPYEQYF
TRBJ1-1,.,few,TRBV4-1,TGCGCCAGCAGCCCAAGGCTGGGGGGGGGGGTCGCTGAAGCTTTCTTT,CASSPRLGGGVAEAFF
TRBJ1-1,TRBD1,many,TRBV7-9,TGTGCCAGCAGACCTGACAGGGAGGCTGAAGCTTTCTTT,CASRPDREAEAFF
TRBJ2-2,.,many,TRBV7-6,TGTGCCAGCAGCTTAGATCGTTCCGGGCCGGGCGCAAGGGAGCTGTTTTTT,CASSLDRSGPGARELFF
TRBJ2-5,.,few,TRBV28,TGTGCCAGCAGTTTATTAAGACTGCAAGAGACCCAGTACTTC,CASSLLRLQETQYF
TRBJ2-2,TRBD1,.,TRBV24-1,TGTGCCACCAGTGACCTGACAGGGGCCACCGGGGAGCTGTTTTTT,CATSDLTGATGELFF
TRBJ2-5,.,many,TRBV7-6,TGTGCCAGCAGCCCAACCGCCTCGGGACGAGAGGAGACCCAGTACTTC,CASSPTASGREETQYF
TRBJ2-5,TRBD2,many,TRBV7-9,TGTGCCAGCAGCCCCCTCACTAGCGGGACAGGAGAGACCCAGTACTTC,CASSPLTSGTGETQYF
TRBJ2-3,.,many,TRBV7-9,TGTGCCAGCAGCCTAAAGGTCGCAGGCCCTGCAGATACGCAGTATTTT,CASSLKVAGPADTQYF
TRBJ2-2,.,many,TRBV11-2,TGTGCCAGCAGCTTAGATCAGACCGGGGAGCTGTTTTTT,CASSLDQTGELFF
TRBJ1-5,.,.,TRBV3-1,TGTGCCAGCAGCCAGGGTCGGGGACGCGGCAATCAGCCCCAGCATTTT,CASSQGRGRGNQPQHF
TRBJ2-7,TRBD2,few,TRBV30,TGTGCCTGGAGTGTACTCAACGGGAGGGCCGACGAGCAGTACTTC,CAWSVLNGRADEQYF
TRBJ2-5,TRBD1,many,TRBV11-2,TGTGCCAGCAGCCCCTGGGACAGACAAGAGACCCAGTACTTC,CASSPWDRQETQYF
TRBJ2-7,TRBD1,.,TRBV10-3,TGTGCCATCAGTGAGTCGGGTGGACAGGCTTACTACGAGCAGTACTTC,CAISESGGQAYYEQYF
TRBJ2-1,.,many,TRBV5-6,TGTGCCAGCAGCACCCTCTCCGGTGAGCAGTTCTTC,CASSTLSGEQFF
TRBJ2-2,.,many,TRBV2,TGTGCCAGCAGTGAAATTGGGGCGGACACCGGGGAGCTGTTTTTT,CASSEIGADTGELFF
TRBJ2-7,.,few,TRBV20-1,TGCAGTGCTAGAGCAGTTAAGGCGGATGGGTGGAACGAGCAGTACTTC,CSARAVKADGWNEQYF
TRBJ2-1,TRBD2,many,TRBV28,TGTGCCAGCAGTTCCCCCGAAGTAGCGGGAGCTCCCACCTCCTACAATGAGCAGTTCTTC,CASSSPEVAGAPTSYNEQFF
TRBJ2-1,TRBD2,.,TRBV6-5,TGTGCCAGCAGTCCCTGGTCCTCCGGGACTACCTACAATGAGCAGTTCTTC,CASSPWSSGTTYNEQFF
TRBJ2-2,TRBD2,many,TRBV7-2,TGTGCCAGCCGACCGGGGGGATACGGCACCGGGGAGCTGTTTTTT,CASRPGGYGTGELFF
TRBJ2-5,TRBD1,many,TRBV7-9,TGTGCCAGCACCTACCGGGACAGAGAGGACCAAGAGACCCAGTACTTC,CASTYRDREDQETQYF
TRBJ2-7,.,.,TRBV29-1,TGCAGCGTTGAACAAGGGACTCCTTACGAGCAGTACTTC,CSVEQGTPYEQYF
TRBJ2-7,TRBD1,few,TRBV6-1,TGTGCCAGCAGTGAAACGGGAAGGGGGACAGGCTCCTACGAGCAGTACTTC,CASSETGRGTGSYEQYF
TRBJ1-6,.,many,TRBV12-3/TRBV12-4,TGTGCCAGCAGGCATTATAATTCACCCCTCCACTTT,CASRHYNSPLHF
TRBJ2-2,.,.,TRBV20-1,TGCAGTGCTAGAGATCTATTGAGGGGAGATTGGAACACCGGGGAGCTGTTTTTT,CSARDLLRGDWNTGELFF
TRBJ2-3,.,few,TRBV10-3,TGTGCCATCAGTGAGTCTTGGACAGATACGCAGTATTTT,CAISESWTDTQYF
TRBJ2-7,.,.,TRBV12-3/TRBV12-4,TGTGCAAGCAGTTGGGTACAAAAGTCCTACGAGCAGTACTTC,CASSWVQKSYEQYF
TRBJ2-3,TRBD2,few,TRBV9,TGTGCCAGCAGCGTTTCTTCTAGCGGAGTCAGCACAGATACGCAGTATTTT,CASSVSSSGVSTDTQYF
TRBJ1-1,.,many,TRBV7-2,TGTGCCAGCAGCTTAGTTCCGGATACCAACACTGAAGCTTTCTTT,CASSLVPDTNTEAFF
TRBJ1-1,.,.,TRBV28,TGTGCCAGCAGTCCCCGAGGGGCGGTGAACACTGAAGCTTTCTTT,CASSPRGAVNTEAFF
TRBJ2-5,TRBD2,many,TRBV7-9,TGTGCCAGCAGCTCGAGCGGGGGGGCCCCAGAGACCCAGTACTTC,CASSSSGGAPETQYF
TRBJ1-4,.,many,TRBV7-2,TGTGCCAGCAGCTTGGGGGCGGGAGGGCATAATGAAAAACTGTTTTTT,CASSLGAGGHNEKLFF
TRBJ1-1,.,many,TRBV11-2,TGTGCCAGCAGCTTCTCAGGCACGAACACTGAAGCTTTCTTT,CASSFSGTNTEAFF
TRBJ1-2,.,many,TRBV5-4,TGTGCCAGCAGGGGATTGGCGGGGGAAGGCTACACCTTC,CASRGLAGEGYTF
TRBJ1-6,.,.,TRBV2,TGTGCCAGCATCTTGGACAGACCAGGGTCGGATTCACCCCTCCACTTT,CASILDRPGSDSPLHF
TRBJ2-1,.,few,TRBV19,TGTGCCAGTAGTATAGTGGCCGGAGAGAAAAATGAGCAGTTCTTC,CASSIVAGEKNEQFF
TRBJ1-1,TRBD1,many,TRBV7-3,TGTGCCAGCAGTATGCAGGGGGCGGGTACTGAAGCTTTCTTT,CASSMQGAGTEAFF
TRBJ2-3,.,.,TRBV10-3,TGTGCCATCAGTGAGTCGCGCGGAGAAAGCACAGATACGCAGTATTTT,CAISESRGESTDTQYF
TRBJ2-1,TRBD2,.,TRBV5-1,TGCGCCAGCAGCATTCAACCGGGACTAGCGGGAGGGGACTACAATGAGCAGTTCTTC,CASSIQPGLAGGDYNEQFF
TRBJ1-2,TRBD1,.,TRBV7-9,TGTGCCAGCAGCTCGGGACAGGGAGAACTTAACTATGGCTACACCTTC,CASSSGQGELNYGYTF